Detailed here is one TCR beta chain. The sample originates from a study of low-dose radiotherapy and immunotherapy resistance in tumors. About the study: A dose of 0.5 Gy per fraction was delivered to Cohort 1 every 2 weeks, for a total of 6.5 Gy. Patients were treated with intravenous nivolumab at 240 mg every two weeks and were also dosed with ipilimumab at 1 mg/kg every six weeks. Study patients were administered oral aspirin at 300 mg daily for four cycles from cycle 1 day 1.

Regarding time point: after trial treatment. Treatment described: LDRT plus nivolumab, ipilimumab, low-dose cyclophosphamide and aspirin (RACIN trial). TRAV and TRBV primers primed cDNA for both TCRalpha and TCRbeta. Using a constant-region primer together with a V-primer adapter, TCRs were subjected to around 20 PCR cycles of amplification. TCRdb re-called the reads with MiXCR, one entry per CDR3 protein. The data contain about 80,000 distinct CDR3 sequences, around 17% of them singletons. The receptor comes from a male donor with prostate cancer. The sample in question was PBMCs, obtained after low-dose radiotherapy plus immunotherapy.

In DNA, the CDR3 is TGTGCCAGCAGGGTGGGACAGTATAGCAATCAGCCCCAGCATTTT. It is translated as CASRVGQYSNQPQHF. The chain uses TRBV6-1 and TRBJ1-5; 7 positions match TRBD1. The CDR3 has 15 amino acids. With V trimmed by 6 bases and J by 0 bases, 5 bases remained unmatched. The germline gives CDR1 MNHNS, CDR2 SASEGT.